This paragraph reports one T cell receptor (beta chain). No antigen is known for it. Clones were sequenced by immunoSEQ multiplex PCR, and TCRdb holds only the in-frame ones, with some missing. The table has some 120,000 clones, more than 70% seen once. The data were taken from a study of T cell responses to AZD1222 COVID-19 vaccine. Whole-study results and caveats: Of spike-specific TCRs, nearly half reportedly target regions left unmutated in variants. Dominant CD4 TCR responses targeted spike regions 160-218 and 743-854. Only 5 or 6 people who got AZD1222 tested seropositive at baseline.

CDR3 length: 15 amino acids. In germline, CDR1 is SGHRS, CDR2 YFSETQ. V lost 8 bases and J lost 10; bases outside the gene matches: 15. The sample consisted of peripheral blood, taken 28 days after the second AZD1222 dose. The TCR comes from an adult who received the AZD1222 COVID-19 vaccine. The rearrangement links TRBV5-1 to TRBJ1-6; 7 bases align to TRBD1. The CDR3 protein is CARPHPETGYSPLHF. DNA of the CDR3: TGCGCCAGACCTCACCCCGAGACAGGGTACTCACCCCTCCACTTT.